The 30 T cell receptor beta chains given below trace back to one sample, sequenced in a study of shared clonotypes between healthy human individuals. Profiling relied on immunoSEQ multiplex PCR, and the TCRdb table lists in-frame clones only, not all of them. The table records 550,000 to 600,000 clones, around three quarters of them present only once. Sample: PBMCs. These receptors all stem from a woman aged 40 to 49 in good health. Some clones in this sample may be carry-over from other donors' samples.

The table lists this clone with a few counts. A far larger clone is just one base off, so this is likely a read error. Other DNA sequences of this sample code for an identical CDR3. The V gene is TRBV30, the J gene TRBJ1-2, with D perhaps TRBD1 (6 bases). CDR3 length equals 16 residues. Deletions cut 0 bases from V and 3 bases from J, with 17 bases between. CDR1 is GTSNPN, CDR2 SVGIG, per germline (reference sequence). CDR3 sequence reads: CAWSVNPQGTHYGYTF. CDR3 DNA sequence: TGTGCCTGGAGTGTCAACCCACAGGGTACTCACTATGGCTACACCTTC.

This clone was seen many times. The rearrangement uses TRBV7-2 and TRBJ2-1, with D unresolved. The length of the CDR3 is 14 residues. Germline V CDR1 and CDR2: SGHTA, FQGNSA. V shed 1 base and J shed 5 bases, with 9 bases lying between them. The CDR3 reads CASSLVYGDNEQFF. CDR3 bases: TGTGCCAGCAGCTTAGTATACGGTGACAATGAGCAGTTCTTC.

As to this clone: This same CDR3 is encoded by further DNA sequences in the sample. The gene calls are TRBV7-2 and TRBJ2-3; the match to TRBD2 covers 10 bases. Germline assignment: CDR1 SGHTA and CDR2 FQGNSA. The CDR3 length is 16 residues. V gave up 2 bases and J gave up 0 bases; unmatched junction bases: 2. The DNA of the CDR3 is TGTGCCAGCAGCTTAAAACTAGCGGGGAGCACAGATACGCAGTATTTT. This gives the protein CASSLKLAGSTDTQYF.

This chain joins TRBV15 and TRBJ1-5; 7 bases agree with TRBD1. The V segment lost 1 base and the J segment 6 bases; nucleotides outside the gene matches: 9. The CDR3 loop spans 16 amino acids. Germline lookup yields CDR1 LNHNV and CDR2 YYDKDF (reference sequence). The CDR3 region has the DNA TGTGCCACCAGCAGAGCAGGGGGGGCAAGGGGTCAGCCCCAGCATTTT. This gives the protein CATSRAGGARGQPQHF.

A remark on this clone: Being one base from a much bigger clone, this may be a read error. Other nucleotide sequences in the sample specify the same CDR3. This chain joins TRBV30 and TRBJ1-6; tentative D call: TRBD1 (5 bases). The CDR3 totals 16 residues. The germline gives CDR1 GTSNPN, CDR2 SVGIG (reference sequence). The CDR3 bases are TGTGCCTGGAGTCCTCTAGACAGCTTCTATAATTCACCCCTCCACTTC. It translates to CAWSPLDSFYNSPLHF.

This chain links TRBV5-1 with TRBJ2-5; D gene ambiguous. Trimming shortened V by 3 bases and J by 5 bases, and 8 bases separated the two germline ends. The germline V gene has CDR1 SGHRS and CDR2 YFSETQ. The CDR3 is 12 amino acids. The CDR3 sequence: CASSSRMETQYF. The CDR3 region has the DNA TGCGCCAGCAGCTCACGAATGGAGACCCAGTACTTC.

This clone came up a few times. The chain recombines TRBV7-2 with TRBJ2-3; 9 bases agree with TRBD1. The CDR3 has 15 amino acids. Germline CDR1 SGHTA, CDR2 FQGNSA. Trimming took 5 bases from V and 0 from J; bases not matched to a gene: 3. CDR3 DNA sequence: TGTGCCAGCAGCCAAGGACAGGGGAGCACAGATACGCAGTATTTT. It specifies CASSQGQGSTDTQYF.

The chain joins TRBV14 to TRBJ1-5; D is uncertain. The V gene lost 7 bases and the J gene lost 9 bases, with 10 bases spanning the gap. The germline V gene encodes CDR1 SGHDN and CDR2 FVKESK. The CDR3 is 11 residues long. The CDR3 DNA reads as TGTGCCAGCATTTTTTTTCCGCCCCAGCATTTT. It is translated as CASIFFPPQHF.

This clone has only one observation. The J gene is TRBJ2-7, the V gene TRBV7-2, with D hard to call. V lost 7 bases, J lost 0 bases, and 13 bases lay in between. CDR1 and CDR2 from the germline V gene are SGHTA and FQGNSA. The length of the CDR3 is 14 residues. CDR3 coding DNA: TGTGCCAGCAATCCGGGCGGAAGCTCCTACGAGCAGTACTTC. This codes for CASNPGGSSYEQYF.

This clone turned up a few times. The CDR3 nucleotides are TGCGCCAGCAGCAGGACAGACAATCAGCCCCAGCATTTT. Translation gives CASSRTDNQPQHF. V gene TRBV10-2 combines with J gene TRBJ1-5, with TRBD1 as a possible D gene (6 bases). Trimming took off 6 bases at V and 3 bases at J, with 9 bases between the two ends. This CDR3 comprises 13 residues. The germline gives CDR1 WSHSY, CDR2 SAAADI.

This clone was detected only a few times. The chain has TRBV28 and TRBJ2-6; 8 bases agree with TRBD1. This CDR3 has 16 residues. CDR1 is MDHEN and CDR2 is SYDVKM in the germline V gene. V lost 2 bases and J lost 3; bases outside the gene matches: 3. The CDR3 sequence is CASSLTTGDGANVLTF. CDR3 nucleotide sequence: TGTGCCAGCAGTTTAACGACAGGGGATGGGGCCAACGTCCTGACTTTC.

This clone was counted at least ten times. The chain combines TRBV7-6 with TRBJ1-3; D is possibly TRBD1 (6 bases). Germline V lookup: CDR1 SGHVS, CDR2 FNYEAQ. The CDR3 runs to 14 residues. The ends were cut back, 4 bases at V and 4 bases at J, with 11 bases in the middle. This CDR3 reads CASSSGTPGNTIYF. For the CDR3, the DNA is TGTGCCAGCAGCTCCGGGACACCCGGAAACACCATATATTTT.

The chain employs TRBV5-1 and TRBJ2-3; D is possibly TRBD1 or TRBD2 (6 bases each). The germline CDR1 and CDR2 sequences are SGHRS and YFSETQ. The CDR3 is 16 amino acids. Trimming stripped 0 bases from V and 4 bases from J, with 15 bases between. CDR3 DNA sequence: TGCGCCAGCAGCTTGGGAGGCAGGGGAGGCGCAGATACGCAGTATTTT. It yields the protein CASSLGGRGGADTQYF. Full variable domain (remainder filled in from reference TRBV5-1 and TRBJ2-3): KAGVTQTPRYLIKTRGQQVTLSCSPISGHRSVSWYQQTPGQGLQFLFEYFSETQRNKGNFPGRFSGRQFSNSRSEMNVSTLELGDSALYLCASSLGGRGGADTQYFGPGTRLTVL.

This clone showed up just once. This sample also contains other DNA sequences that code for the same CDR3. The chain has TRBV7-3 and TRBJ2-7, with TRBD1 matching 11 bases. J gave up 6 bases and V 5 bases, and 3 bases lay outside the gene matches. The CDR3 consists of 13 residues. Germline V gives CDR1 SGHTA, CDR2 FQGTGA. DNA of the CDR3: TGTGCCAGCAGCCCGGGACAGGGGGGCGAGCAGTACTTC. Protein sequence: CASSPGQGGEQYF. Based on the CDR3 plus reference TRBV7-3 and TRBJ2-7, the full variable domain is GAGVSQTPSNKVTEKGKYVELRCDPISGHTALYWYRQSLGQGPEFLIYFQGTGAADDSGLPNDRFFAVRPEGSVSTLKIQRTERGDSAVYLCASSPGQGGEQYFGPGTRLTVT.

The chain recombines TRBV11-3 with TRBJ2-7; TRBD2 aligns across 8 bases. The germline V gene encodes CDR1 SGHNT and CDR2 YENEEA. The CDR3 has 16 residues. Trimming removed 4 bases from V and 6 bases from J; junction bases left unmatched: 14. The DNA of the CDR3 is TGTGCCAGCAGCTCCTCAGCGGGAGCAGGTCGAGGCGAGCAGTACTTC. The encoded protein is CASSSSAGAGRGEQYF. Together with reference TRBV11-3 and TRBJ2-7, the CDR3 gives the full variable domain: EAGVVQSPRYKIIEKKQPVAFWCNPISGHNTLYWYLQNLGQGPELLIRYENEEAVDDSQLPKDRFSAERLKGVDSTLKIQPAELGDSAVYLCASSSSAGAGRGEQYFGPGTRLTVT.

In DNA form, the CDR3 reads TGCGCCAGCAGCTCAACGCCGGGCAATGAGCAGTTCTTC. Translation: CASSSTPGNEQFF. J is TRBJ2-1 and V is TRBV5-1; the D is unclear. Germline CDR1 SGHRS, CDR2 YFSETQ. V shed 3 bases and J shed 6 bases, with 10 bases lying between them. The CDR3 has 13 amino acids.

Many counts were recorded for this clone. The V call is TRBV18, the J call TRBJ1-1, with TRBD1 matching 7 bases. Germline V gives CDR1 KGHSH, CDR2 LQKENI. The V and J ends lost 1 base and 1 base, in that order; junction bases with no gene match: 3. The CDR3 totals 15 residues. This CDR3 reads CASSPRQGGNTEAFF. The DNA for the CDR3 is TGTGCCAGCTCACCACGACAGGGAGGGAACACTGAAGCTTTCTTT.

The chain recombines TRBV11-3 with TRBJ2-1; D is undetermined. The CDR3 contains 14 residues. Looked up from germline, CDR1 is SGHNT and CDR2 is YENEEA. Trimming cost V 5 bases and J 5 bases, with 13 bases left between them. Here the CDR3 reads CASSPQFAHNEQFF. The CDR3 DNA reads TGTGCCAGCAGCCCCCAGTTCGCCCACAATGAGCAGTTCTTC.

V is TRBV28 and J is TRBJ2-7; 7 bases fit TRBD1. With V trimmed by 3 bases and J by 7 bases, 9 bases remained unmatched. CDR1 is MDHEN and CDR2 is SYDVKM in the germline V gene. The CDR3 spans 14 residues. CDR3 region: CASSLSAGGGEQYF. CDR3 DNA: TGTGCCAGCAGTTTGAGTGCAGGGGGTGGGGAGCAGTACTTC.

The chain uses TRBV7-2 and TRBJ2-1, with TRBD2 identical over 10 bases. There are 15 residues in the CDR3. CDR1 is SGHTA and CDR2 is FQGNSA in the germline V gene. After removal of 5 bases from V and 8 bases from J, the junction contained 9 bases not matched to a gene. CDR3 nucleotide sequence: TGTGCCAGCAGCCAAGCTAGCGGGAGCTCCTATGAGCAGTTCTTC. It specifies CASSQASGSSYEQFF. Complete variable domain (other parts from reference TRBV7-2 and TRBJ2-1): GAGVSQSPSNKVTEKGKDVELRCDPISGHTALYWYRQSLGQGLEFLIYFQGNSAPDKSGLPSDRFSAERTGGSVSTLTIQRTQQEDSAVYLCASSQASGSSYEQFFGPGTRLTVL.

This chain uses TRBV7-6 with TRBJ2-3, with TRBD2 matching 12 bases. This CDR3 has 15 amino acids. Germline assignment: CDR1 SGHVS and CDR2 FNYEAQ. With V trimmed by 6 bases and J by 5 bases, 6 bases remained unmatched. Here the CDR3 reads CASSPSGRALDTQYF. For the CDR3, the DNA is TGTGCCAGCAGTCCTAGCGGGAGGGCCTTAGATACGCAGTATTTT.

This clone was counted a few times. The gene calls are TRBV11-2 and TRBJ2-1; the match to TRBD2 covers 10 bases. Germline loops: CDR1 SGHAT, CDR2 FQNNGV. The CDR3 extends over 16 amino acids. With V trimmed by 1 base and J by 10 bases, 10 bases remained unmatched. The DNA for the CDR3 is TGTGCCAGCAGCTTAGTCAGCGGGAGGGCCGCCAAGGAGCAGTTCTTC. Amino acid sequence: CASSLVSGRAAKEQFF.

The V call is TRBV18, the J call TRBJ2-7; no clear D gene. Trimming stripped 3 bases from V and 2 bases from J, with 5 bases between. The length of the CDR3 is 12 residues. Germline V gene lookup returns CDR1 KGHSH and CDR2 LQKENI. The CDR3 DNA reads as TGTGCCAGCTCACCCCAAACCTACGAGCAGTACTTC. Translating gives CASSPQTYEQYF.

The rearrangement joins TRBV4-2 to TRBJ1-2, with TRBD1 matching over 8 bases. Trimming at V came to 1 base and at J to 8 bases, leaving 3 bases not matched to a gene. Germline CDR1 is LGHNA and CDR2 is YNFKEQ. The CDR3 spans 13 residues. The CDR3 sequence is CASSQGSGGGYTF. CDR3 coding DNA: TGTGCCAGCAGCCAAGGTTCAGGGGGCGGCTACACCTTC.

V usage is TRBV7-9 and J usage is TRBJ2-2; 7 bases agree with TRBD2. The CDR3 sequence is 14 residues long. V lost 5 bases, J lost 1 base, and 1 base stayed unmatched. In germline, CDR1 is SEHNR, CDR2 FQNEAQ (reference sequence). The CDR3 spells CASSPSGNTGELFF. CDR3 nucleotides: TGTGCCAGCAGCCCTAGCGGGAACACCGGGGAGCTGTTTTTT.

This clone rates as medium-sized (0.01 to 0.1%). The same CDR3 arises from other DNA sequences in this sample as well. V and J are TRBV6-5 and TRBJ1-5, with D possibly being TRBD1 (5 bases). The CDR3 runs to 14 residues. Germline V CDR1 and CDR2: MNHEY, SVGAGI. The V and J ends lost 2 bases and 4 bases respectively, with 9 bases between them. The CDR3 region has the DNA TGTGCCAGCAGTTACGGGACGGAGAATCAGCCCCAGCATTTT. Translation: CASSYGTENQPQHF.

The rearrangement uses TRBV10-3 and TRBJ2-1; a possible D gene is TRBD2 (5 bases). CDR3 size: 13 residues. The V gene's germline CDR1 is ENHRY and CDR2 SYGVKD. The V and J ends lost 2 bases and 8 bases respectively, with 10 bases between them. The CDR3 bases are TGTGCCATCAGTGAGCTAGCCGAGGATGAGCAGTTCTTC. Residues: CAISELAEDEQFF.

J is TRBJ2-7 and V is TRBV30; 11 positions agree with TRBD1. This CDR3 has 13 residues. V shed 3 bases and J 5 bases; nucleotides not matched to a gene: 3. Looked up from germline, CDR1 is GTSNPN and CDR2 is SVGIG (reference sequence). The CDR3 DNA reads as TGTGCCTGGAGCCCGGGACAGGGGGACGAGCAGTACTTC. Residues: CAWSPGQGDEQYF.

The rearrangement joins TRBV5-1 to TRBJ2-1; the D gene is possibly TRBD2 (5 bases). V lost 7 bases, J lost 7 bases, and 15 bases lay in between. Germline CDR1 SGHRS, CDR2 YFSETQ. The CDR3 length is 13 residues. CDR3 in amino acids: CASALQRRNEQFF. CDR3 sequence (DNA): TGCGCCAGCGCACTCCAACGGAGGAATGAGCAGTTCTTC.

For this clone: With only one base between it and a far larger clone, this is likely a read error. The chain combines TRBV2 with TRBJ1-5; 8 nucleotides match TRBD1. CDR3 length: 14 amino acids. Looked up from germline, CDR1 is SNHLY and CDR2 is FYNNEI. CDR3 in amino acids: CASGGQGASGPLHF. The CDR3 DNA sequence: TGTGCCAGCGGCGGACAGGGTGCGTCTGGGCCCCTGCATTTT.